A single sample gave rise to the 12 T cell receptor beta chains below, sequenced in a study of sequential checkpoint blockade in melanoma. Profiling relied on immunoSEQ multiplex PCR, and the TCRdb table lists in-frame clones only, not all of them. The sample consists of about 32,000 clones, about four fifths of them appearing once. Treatment here: randomized to nivolumab then ipilimumab (arm A) or the reverse (arm B). The sequenced sample was CD8+ T cells sorted from blood (inferred from file names), obtained from a patient given nivolumab and ipilimumab in sequence. These receptor sequences come from a human donor with melanoma.

This chain connects TRBV9 to TRBJ2-1; TRBD2 might be the D (6 bases). V lost 4 bases and J lost 4, with 12 bases in between. The germline CDR1 and CDR2 sequences are SGDLS and YYNGEE. The CDR3 covers 14 residues. The CDR3 DNA sequence: TGTGCCAGCAGCTTGGGGGACTTTTACAATGAGCAGTTCTTC. It codes for CASSLGDFYNEQFF.

The gene calls are TRBV30 and TRBJ1-6; D is uncertain. The V end lost 2 bases, the J end lost 7 bases, and 15 bases lay between the germline ends. The CDR3 covers 15 residues. Germline V lookup: CDR1 GTSNPN, CDR2 SVGIG (reference sequence). The CDR3 bases are TGTGCCTGGAGTTCCCCTAACCCCATCAATTCACCCCTCCACTTT. As protein: CAWSSPNPINSPLHF.

The chain employs TRBV15 and TRBJ1-1, with D possibly matching TRBD1 (5 bases). Looked up from germline, CDR1 is LNHNV and CDR2 is YYDKDF (reference sequence). The ends were cut back, 5 bases at V and 4 bases at J, with 14 bases in the middle. The CDR3 is 14 residues long. CDR3 nucleotide sequence: TGTGCCACCAGCCTCGTGGGGGGAGGCACTGAAGCTTTCTTT. Translated, it gives CATSLVGGGTEAFF.

V usage is TRBV5-6 and J usage is TRBJ2-5, with D tentatively TRBD1 (5 bases). With the DNA end fitting TRBJ2-7 better, the J assignment may be wrong. The CDR3 sequence is 14 residues long. Germline values: CDR1 SGHDT, CDR2 YYEEEE. The CDR3 sequence is CASSQRQKNYEQYF. In nucleotides, the CDR3 is TGTGCCAGCAGCCAAAGACAGAAGAACTACGAGCAGTACTTC.

V usage is TRBV9 and J usage is TRBJ2-6; possibly TRBD2 for D (5 bases). Germline assignment: CDR1 SGDLS and CDR2 YYNGEE. The germline V and J ends were trimmed by 5 bases and 0 bases, with 12 bases remaining between them. This CDR3 spans 16 amino acids. In nucleotides, the CDR3 is TGTGCCAGCAGAGACTCACGGGGCTCTGGGGCCAACGTCCTGACTTTC. The encoded protein is CASRDSRGSGANVLTF.

This chain uses TRBV7-8 with TRBJ2-5, with D possibly matching TRBD2 (5 bases). The J call may be wrong; the DNA end is better matched by TRBJ2-7. The CDR3 length is 12 residues. Per germline, CDR1 SGHVS and CDR2 FQNEAQ. CDR3 DNA sequence: TGTGCCAGCAGCTTATCGGGGTTCGAGCAGTACTTC. This sequence encodes CASSLSGFEQYF.

The rearrangement links TRBV30 to TRBJ2-7; D uncertain. The CDR3 totals 11 residues. Germline V gene lookup returns CDR1 GTSNPN and CDR2 SVGIG (reference sequence). The ends were cut back, 0 bases at V and 2 bases at J, with 2 bases in the middle. The CDR3 DNA sequence: TGTGCCTGGAGTGTCGCCTACGAGCAGTACTTC. Protein: CAWSVAYEQYF.

This chain connects TRBV5-6 to TRBJ1-2; 9 bases line up with TRBD1. Germline V gives CDR1 SGHDT, CDR2 YYEEEE. This CDR3 is built from 13 residues. V shed 0 bases and J 8 bases; nucleotides not matched to a gene: 2. The CDR3 sequence is CASSLGQGVGYTF. In DNA form, the CDR3 reads TGTGCCAGCAGCTTGGGACAGGGGGTAGGCTACACCTTC.

The chain employs TRBV10-3 and TRBJ2-3; D is possibly TRBD2 (5 bases). This CDR3 contains 16 residues. Germline loops: CDR1 ENHRY, CDR2 SYGVKD. V was shortened by 9 bases and J by 6 bases, with 25 bases between the two germline ends. The CDR3 sequence: CAIGWRVSASRDTQYF. DNA of the CDR3: TGTGCCATAGGCTGGCGGGTCTCAGCCTCCCGGGATACGCAGTATTTT.

The chain combines TRBV10-1 with TRBJ2-1; 11 positions agree with TRBD2. The CDR3 consists of 16 residues. With 0 bases clipped from V and 8 bases from J, the junction kept 6 bases outside the gene matches. Germline V gene lookup returns CDR1 WNHNN and CDR2 SYGVQD (reference sequence). CDR3 DNA: TGCGCCAGCAGTGAGTCAACTAGCGGGAGAGTTCATGAGCAGTTCTTC. Translated, it gives CASSESTSGRVHEQFF.

This clone has more than one count but fewer than ten. The chain recombines TRBV28 with TRBJ2-7; 10 nucleotides line up with TRBD1. The V segment lost 5 bases and the J segment 5 bases; nucleotides outside the gene matches: 9. The CDR3 spans 15 residues. Germline V gene sequence: CDR1 MDHEN, CDR2 SYDVKM. CDR3: CASSVGQGMLHEQYF. CDR3 nucleotide sequence: TGTGCCAGCAGTGTGGGACAGGGGATGTTGCACGAGCAGTACTTC.

The chain has TRBV9 and TRBJ2-7; 7 nucleotides match TRBD2. The CDR3 sequence is 14 residues long. The J segment lost 2 bases and the V segment lost 2 bases, leaving 4 bases of the junction unmatched. CDR1 and CDR2 from the germline V gene are SGDLS and YYNGEE. The CDR3 DNA sequence: TGTGCCAGCAGCGTGGGGGGGACCCCCTACGAGCAGTACTTC. Translation gives CASSVGGTPYEQYF.